These 32 T cell receptor beta chains originate from one sample sequenced in a study of graft-versus-host responses after intestinal transplantation. Produced via immunoSEQ multiplex PCR; TCRdb's table is partial and in-frame only. Of about 97,000 clones detected, around 90% appear once; the ten largest clones hold roughly 15%. The sample here was PBMCs, taken roughly 410 days after intestinal transplant. These receptors were collected from a human patient who received an intestinal transplant, so some T cells may come from the graft donor.

The chain uses TRBV5-6 and TRBJ2-7; D is ambiguous. CDR1 and CDR2 from the germline V gene are SGHDT and YYEEEE. The CDR3 has 13 amino acids. Trimming removed 0 bases at V and 7 bases at J, with 11 bases between. In nucleotides, the CDR3 is TGTGCCAGCAGCTTGGCCGGGTTTGGTGAGCAGTACTTC. The encoded protein is CASSLAGFGEQYF. Full variable domain (missing parts from reference TRBV5-6 and TRBJ2-7): DAGVTQSPTHLIKTRGQQVTLRCSPKSGHDTVSWYQQALGQGPQFIFQYYEEEERQRGNFPDRFSGHQFPNYSSELNVNALLLGDSALYLCASSLAGFGEQYFGPGTRLTVT.

J is TRBJ1-1 and V is TRBV5-1, with D possibly TRBD1 on 5 matching bases. The V gene lost 5 bases and the J gene lost 2 bases, with 10 bases spanning the gap. The CDR3 totals 13 residues. Germline V gene data show CDR1 as SGHRS and CDR2 as YFSETQ. CDR3 in DNA: TGCGCCAGCAGTCATGACAGCAACACTGAAGCTTTCTTT. Its translation is CASSHDSNTEAFF.

The J gene is TRBJ1-3, the V gene TRBV2; the D is unclear. The V end was cut by 11 bases, the J end by 0 bases, with 14 bases between. The CDR3 sequence is 14 residues long. The germline gives CDR1 SNHLY, CDR2 FYNNEI. This chain's CDR3 is CAGLPRISGNTIYF. CDR3 sequence (DNA): TGTGCCGGACTCCCTAGAATCTCTGGAAACACCATATATTTT. The full variable domain, rest sourced from reference TRBV2 and TRBJ1-3, is EPEVTQTPSHQVTQMGQEVILRCVPISNHLYFYWYRQILGQKVEFLVSFYNNEISEKSEIFDDQFSVERPDGSNFTLKIRSTKLEDSAMYFCAGLPRISGNTIYFGEGSWLTVV.

The chain recombines TRBV7-9 with TRBJ1-5, with D perhaps matching TRBD1 (6 bases). V was cut by 3 bases and J by 4 bases, with 16 bases left in between. The V gene's germline CDR1 is SEHNR and CDR2 FQNEAQ (reference sequence). CDR3 size: 16 residues. CDR3 protein: CASSFGGGGLNQPQHF. The DNA for the CDR3 is TGTGCCAGCAGCTTCGGTGGTGGGGGCCTGAATCAGCCCCAGCATTTT.

The rearrangement links TRBV4-1 to TRBJ1-3; no clear D. Germline V gene sequence: CDR1 MGHRA, CDR2 YSYEKL. This CDR3 comprises 16 residues. Deletions cut 4 bases from V and 0 bases from J, with 13 bases between. The CDR3 sequence: CASSPQETDSGNTIYF. Here the CDR3 DNA reads TGCGCCAGCAGCCCACAAGAGACTGACTCTGGAAACACCATATATTTT.

The J gene is TRBJ2-5, the V gene TRBV4-1; D unresolved. V shed 4 bases and J shed 0 bases, with 6 bases lying between them. The CDR3 consists of 13 residues. CDR1 is MGHRA and CDR2 is YSYEKL in the germline V gene. The CDR3 spells CASSPGDQETQYF. The DNA for the CDR3 is TGCGCCAGCAGCCCGGGCGACCAAGAGACCCAGTACTTC.

Concerning this clone: The same CDR3 also results from other DNA sequences found in this sample. The rearrangement uses TRBV9 and TRBJ1-1; the D is unclear. The germline V gene encodes CDR1 SGDLS and CDR2 YYNGEE. V lost 3 bases and J 1 base, leaving 4 bases between the germline ends. This CDR3 spans 12 amino acids. The chain's CDR3 is CASSGPNTEAFF. CDR3 in DNA: TGTGCCAGCAGCGGGCCGAACACTGAAGCTTTCTTT.

This clone was seen just once. The chain has TRBV9 and TRBJ2-1, with D hard to call. CDR3 size: 15 residues. Germline V gene data show CDR1 as SGDLS and CDR2 as YYNGEE. V lost 0 bases to trimming and J lost 0 bases, with 7 bases between them. The CDR3 loop reads CASSVGPSSYNEQFF. In nucleotides, the CDR3 is TGTGCCAGCAGCGTAGGGCCGAGCTCCTACAATGAGCAGTTCTTC.

This clone is a singleton in its sample. The V and J genes are TRBV6-1 and TRBJ2-7, with D tentatively TRBD1 (6 bases). The CDR3 runs to 14 residues. V lost 6 bases to trimming and J lost 3 bases, with 15 bases between them. CDR1 and CDR2 (germline): MNHNS, SASEGT. CDR3 amino acids: CASRNPGQYYEQYF. Here the CDR3 DNA reads TGTGCCAGCAGAAACCCGGGACAATACTACGAGCAGTACTTC.

This clone was recorded a few times. This sequence joins TRBV6-1 and TRBJ1-3, with D possibly TRBD1 on 6 matching bases. Germline assignment: CDR1 MNHNS and CDR2 SASEGT. V lost 4 bases to trimming and J lost 4 bases, with 14 bases between them. This CDR3 comprises 15 residues. The CDR3 is CASSGYKGEGNTIYF. DNA of the CDR3: TGTGCCAGCAGTGGATATAAGGGGGAAGGAAACACCATATATTTT.

This clone has more than one count but fewer than ten. The rearrangement links TRBV2 to TRBJ2-3; D is unclear. The germline V and J ends were trimmed by 9 bases and 0 bases, with 16 bases remaining between them. This CDR3 is built from 15 residues. The germline gives CDR1 SNHLY, CDR2 FYNNEI. Here the CDR3 DNA reads TGTGCCAGGTCGGGCTCGGCGACCAGCACAGATACGCAGTATTTT. Amino acids: CARSGSATSTDTQYF.

The V gene is TRBV19, the J gene TRBJ2-4; D is ambiguous. In germline, CDR1 is LNHDA, CDR2 SQIVND (reference sequence). The CDR3 has 13 amino acids. Trimming removed 4 bases at V and 5 bases at J, with 9 bases between. The CDR3 DNA follows: TGTGCCAGTAGTACCGGGCCCGAAAACATTCAGTACTTC. Its protein is CASSTGPENIQYF.

The rearrangement joins TRBV29-1 to TRBJ1-1; no clear D gene. Trimming stripped 7 bases from V and 4 bases from J, with 16 bases between. The CDR3 contains 13 residues. In germline, CDR1 is SQVTM, CDR2 ANQGSEA. This chain's CDR3 is CSAHNPKVTEAFF. The CDR3 region has the DNA TGCAGCGCCCACAATCCGAAGGTCACTGAAGCTTTCTTT. The full variable domain, its missing parts supplied by reference TRBV29-1 and TRBJ1-1, is SAVISQKPSRDICQRGTSLTIQCQVDSQVTMMFWYRQQPGQSLTLIATANQGSEATYESGFVIDKFPISRPNLTFSTLTVSNMSPEDSSIYLCSAHNPKVTEAFFGQGTRLTVV.

The chain couples TRBV5-1 to TRBJ1-3; D is unclear. The CDR3 totals 15 residues. Trimming stripped 1 base from V and 4 bases from J, with 12 bases between. CDR1 is SGHRS and CDR2 is YFSETQ in the germline V gene. CDR3 nucleotides: TGCGCCAGCAGCTTGCGGCAGTCCCCAGGAAACACCATATATTTT. It specifies CASSLRQSPGNTIYF.

This clone occurred once. The chain couples TRBV27 to TRBJ2-2; 9 positions agree with TRBD2. This CDR3 is 16 amino acids long. The V and J ends lost 5 bases and 3 bases, in that order; junction bases with no gene match: 7. The germline CDR1 and CDR2 sequences are MNHEY and SMNVEV (reference sequence). In DNA, the CDR3 is TGTGCCAGCAGTCCGTTAGCGGGGGCCTACACCGGGGAGCTGTTTTTT. Protein product: CASSPLAGAYTGELFF.

The chain links TRBV11-1 to TRBJ2-5; D is perhaps TRBD1 (6 bases). The CDR3 loop spans 16 amino acids. The ends were cut back, 1 base at V and 5 bases at J, with 17 bases in the middle. Germline V gene lookup returns CDR1 SGHAT and CDR2 FQDESV (reference sequence). CDR3 region: CASSLEGWGQGETQYF. Here the CDR3 DNA reads TGTGCCAGCAGCTTAGAGGGTTGGGGGCAGGGGGAGACCCAGTACTTC. Full variable domain (missing parts from reference TRBV11-1 and TRBJ2-5): EAEVAQSPRYKITEKSQAVAFWCDPISGHATLYWYRQILGQGPELLVQFQDESVVDDSQLPKDRFSAERLKGVDSTLKIQPAELGDSAMYLCASSLEGWGQGETQYFGPGTRLLVL.

This chain uses TRBV6-5 with TRBJ2-7; 8 bases fit TRBD1. V lost 8 bases, J lost 3 bases, and 6 bases stayed unmatched. Germline values: CDR1 MNHEY, CDR2 SVGAGI. This CDR3 contains 13 residues. The CDR3 loop reads CASLGRGLYEQYF. The CDR3 DNA is TGTGCCAGCCTAGGCAGGGGGCTCTACGAGCAGTACTTC.

The chain employs TRBV6-5 and TRBJ1-2; 8 bases agree with TRBD1. Trimming at V came to 1 base and at J to 7 bases, leaving 8 bases not matched to a gene. The CDR3 runs 15 residues. CDR1 is MNHEY, CDR2 SVGAGI, per germline. The DNA of the CDR3 is TGTGCCAGCAGTTACTTGAGACAGGGGATTGGTGGCTACACCTTC. Amino acids: CASSYLRQGIGGYTF.

CDR3 DNA sequence: TGTGCCAGCTCACCACCCGAGGCGGGGGGCTCCTACAATGAGCAGTTCTTC. Encoded protein: CASSPPEAGGSYNEQFF. The rearrangement joins TRBV18 to TRBJ2-1; 8 bases line up with TRBD2. The CDR3 has 17 residues. Trimming took 0 bases from V and 0 from J; bases not matched to a gene: 4. Germline values: CDR1 KGHSH, CDR2 LQKENI.

Notes on this clone: A read error may produce the germline difference seen at one junction end. The V call is TRBV2, the J call TRBJ2-3, with a tentative D call TRBD2 (8 bases). This CDR3 is 11 amino acids long. Germline V gene lookup returns CDR1 SNHLY and CDR2 FYNNEI. The chain's CDR3 is CASTGGGLLDF. In nucleotides, the CDR3 is TGTGCCAGCACGGGAGGGGGCCTGCTGGATTTT.

The genes are TRBV6-1 and TRBJ2-3; TRBD2 matches at 13 bases. CDR3 length: 15 residues. V lost 4 bases to trimming and J lost 4 bases; unmatched junction nucleotides: 2. The V gene's germline CDR1 is MNHNS and CDR2 SASEGT. CDR3 region: CASSVTSGGPDTQYF. CDR3 nucleotide sequence: TGTGCCAGCAGTGTGACTAGCGGGGGGCCAGATACGCAGTATTTT.

This sequence joins TRBV5-6 and TRBJ1-6, with D hard to call. CDR1 and CDR2 (germline): SGHDT, YYEEEE. The CDR3 totals 13 residues. V dropped 3 bases and J dropped 8 bases, with 9 bases sitting between them. CDR3 in DNA: TGTGCCAGCAGCTGGCGCGTGGATTCACCCCTCCACTTT. Its protein is CASSWRVDSPLHF.

The chain uses TRBV27 and TRBJ1-2; D is uncertain. V was trimmed by 5 bases and J by 4 bases, leaving 14 bases between them. Looked up from germline, CDR1 is MNHEY and CDR2 is SMNVEV (reference sequence). This CDR3 is built from 14 residues. CDR3: CASSPSGFGYGYTF. The CDR3 DNA reads as TGTGCCAGCAGTCCCTCCGGGTTTGGCTATGGCTACACCTTC.

The chain uses TRBV15 and TRBJ2-5, with D hard to call. This CDR3 is built from 16 residues. Trimming shortened V by 0 bases and J by 5 bases, and 16 bases separated the two germline ends. Germline values: CDR1 LNHNV, CDR2 YYDKDF (reference sequence). Here the CDR3 reads CATSRDRAGVGETQYF. The CDR3 DNA reads TGTGCCACCAGCAGAGATAGGGCAGGCGTTGGGGAGACCCAGTACTTC.

This clone occurred a few times. Other nucleotide sequences in the sample specify the same CDR3. The chain joins TRBV18 to TRBJ1-5, with D uncertain. CDR3 length: 13 amino acids. Germline CDR1 is KGHSH and CDR2 is LQKENI. The V end lost 3 bases, the J end lost 5 bases, and 8 bases lay between the germline ends. The CDR3 region has the DNA TGTGCCAGCTCACCGGGGAGAGATCAGCCCCAGCATTTT. Translation gives CASSPGRDQPQHF. Based on the CDR3 plus reference TRBV18 and TRBJ1-5, the full variable domain is NAGVMQNPRHLVRRRGQEARLRCSPMKGHSHVYWYRQLPEEGLKFMVYLQKENIIDESGMPKERFSAEFPKEGPSILRIQQVVRGDSAAYFCASSPGRDQPQHFGDGTRLSIL.

A few counts support this clone. The V call is TRBV6-7, the J call TRBJ1-6; D is unresolved. TRBV6-7 is annotated as an ORF whose role is uncertain. Trimming removed 7 bases from V and 9 bases from J, with 16 bases in between. The CDR3 loop spans 14 amino acids. CDR3 residues: CASKPDVGGSPLHF. The CDR3 DNA sequence: TGTGCCAGCAAGCCAGACGTGGGAGGTTCACCCCTCCACTTT.

J is TRBJ2-6 and V is TRBV5-1, with a tentative D call TRBD2 (6 bases). Germline lookup yields CDR1 SGHRS and CDR2 YFSETQ. The CDR3 spans 18 residues. V was trimmed by 3 bases and J by 3 bases, leaving 19 bases between them. The DNA for the CDR3 is TGCGCCAGCAGCTGGGCGGGGTCCCTGGGGTATGGGGCCAACGTCCTGACTTTC. As protein: CASSWAGSLGYGANVLTF.

The CDR3 protein is CASRGEGRVYGYTF. The CDR3, as DNA: TGTGCCAGCAGGGGGGAGGGTAGAGTCTATGGCTACACCTTC. The genes are TRBV6-5 and TRBJ1-2, with a weak D call TRBD1 (5 bases). The CDR3 loop spans 14 amino acids. Germline assignment: CDR1 MNHEY and CDR2 SVGAGI. The ends were cut back, 6 bases at V and 4 bases at J, with 15 bases in the middle.

This clone was picked up one time. V usage is TRBV29-1 and J usage is TRBJ1-2; 8 positions agree with TRBD1. The CDR3 totals 12 residues. From germline, CDR1 is SQVTM and CDR2 ANQGSEA. Trimming removed 6 bases from V and 4 bases from J; junction bases left unmatched: 4. The CDR3 loop is CSVTGGGYGYTF. The CDR3 nucleotides are TGCAGCGTAACAGGGGGGGGCTATGGCTACACCTTC.

V and J are TRBV7-3 and TRBJ2-5, with D maybe TRBD2 (5 bases). CDR1 is SGHTA, CDR2 FQGTGA, per germline. V lost 2 bases and J lost 5, with 15 bases in between. This CDR3 region has 15 residues. CDR3 bases: TGTGCCAGCAGCTTATTTTTCGGGGTCGGGGAGACCCAGTACTTC. Its protein is CASSLFFGVGETQYF.

This chain uses TRBV7-6 with TRBJ2-7; no reliable D call. Looked up from germline, CDR1 is SGHVS and CDR2 is FNYEAQ. V gave up 0 bases and J gave up 5 bases, with 8 bases separating them. CDR3 size: 13 residues. DNA for the CDR3: TGTGCCAGCAGCTTAGCCCCGCGAGACGAGCAGTACTTC. Protein: CASSLAPRDEQYF. The full variable domain, in which reference TRBV7-6 and TRBJ2-7 provide the parts outside the CDR3, is GAGVSQSPRYKVTKRGQDVALRCDPISGHVSLYWYRQALGQGPEFLTYFNYEAQQDKSGLPNDRFSAERPEGSISTLTIQRTEQRDSAMYRCASSLAPRDEQYFGPGTRLTVT.

The chain links TRBV2 to TRBJ1-6, with 8 bases aligning to TRBD1. The germline V gene has CDR1 SNHLY and CDR2 FYNNEI. The CDR3 covers 14 residues. After removal of 5 bases from V and 8 bases from J, the junction contained 5 bases not matched to a gene. CDR3 sequence: CASSFQGADSPLHF. The CDR3 DNA is TGTGCCAGCAGTTTTCAGGGGGCCGATTCACCCCTCCACTTT. Based on the CDR3 plus reference TRBV2 and TRBJ1-6, the full variable domain is EPEVTQTPSHQVTQMGQEVILRCVPISNHLYFYWYRQILGQKVEFLVSFYNNEISEKSEIFDDQFSVERPDGSNFTLKIRSTKLEDSAMYFCASSFQGADSPLHFGNGTRLTVT.